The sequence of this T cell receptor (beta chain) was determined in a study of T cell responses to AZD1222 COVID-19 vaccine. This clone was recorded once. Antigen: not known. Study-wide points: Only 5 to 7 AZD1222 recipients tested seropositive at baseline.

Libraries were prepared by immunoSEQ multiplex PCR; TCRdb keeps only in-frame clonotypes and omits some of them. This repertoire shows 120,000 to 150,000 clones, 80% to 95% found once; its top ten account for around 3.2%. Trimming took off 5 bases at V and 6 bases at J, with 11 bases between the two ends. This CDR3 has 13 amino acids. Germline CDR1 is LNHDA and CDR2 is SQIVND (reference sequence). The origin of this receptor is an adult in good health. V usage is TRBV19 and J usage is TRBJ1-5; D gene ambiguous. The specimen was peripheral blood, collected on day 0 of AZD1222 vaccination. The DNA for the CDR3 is TGTGCCAGTAGTCCCCTTAAGGGTCAGCCCCAGCATTTT. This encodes CASSPLKGQPQHF.